This entry concerns a single TCR beta chain. This entry comes from a study of PD-L1 blockade in urothelial cancer. V was pared by 2 bases and J by 7 bases, with 10 bases of the junction left unmatched. The CDR3 is 15 amino acids. The germline V gene has CDR1 SGHNT and CDR2 YYREEE (reference sequence). The time point: pretreatment peripheral blood. Diagnoses among patients were locally advanced or metastatic urothelial carcinoma. TCRdb's table, derived via immunoSEQ multiplex PCR, lists solely in-frame clones and lacks some. Of approximately 19,000 clones detected, 75% to 90% appear once; the ten largest clones hold 10% to 15%.

This sequence joins TRBV5-4 and TRBJ2-5; 8 bases align to TRBD1. This clonotype was sampled from a man in his 70s with urothelial cancer. The sample consisted of PBMCs, taken around atezolizumab (anti-PD-L1) treatment. The CDR3 DNA sequence: TGTGCCAGCAGCTTCCAGGACAGGGCGAACCCGACCCAGTACTTC. This codes for CASSFQDRANPTQYF.